The clone carrying this TCR beta chain was counted a few times. These data originate in a study of blood T cells in healthy people across ages. CDR1 and CDR2 from the germline V gene are SQVTM and ANQGSEA. The V end was cut by 4 bases, the J end by 5 bases, with 9 bases between. The CDR3 loop spans 11 amino acids. Then a second PCR, running roughly 7 to 11 cycles, was carried out with a sample-barcoded 5' primer and a J-beta primer mix. Every individual sample yielded 2.5 million or more paired-end reads (each containing CDR3). TCRdb processed the 5' RACE reads anew with MiXCR; each CDR3 protein has one entry. In the table there are about 720,000 distinct CDR3 sequences, 20% to 30% of which are singletons. These same data were also listed under a study on T cells of mothers and their children.

Sequenced input: blood. This clonotype was sampled from a boy aged 10-17 years in good health. The rearrangement joins TRBV29-1 to TRBJ2-7; a weak D match, TRBD1 (6 bases). CDR3 region: CSVVYRDEQYF. The CDR3 DNA reads as TGCAGCGTTGTTTACAGGGACGAGCAGTACTTC.